This is a list of T cell receptor beta chains from one sample in a study of long-term antiretroviral therapy in people with HIV. Assay used: immunoSEQ multiplex PCR; TCRdb lists only in-frame clones, some missing. The sample has roughly 15,000 clones, roughly 84% seen once. The sequencing here drew on unsorted PBMCs, taken 0.4 years after starting antiretroviral therapy. Receptors were obtained from a man aged 25 to 40 with HIV. CDR3s include the opening cysteine and the closing phenylalanine or tryptophan. The D gene is left open where the match is weak. Where a row states a size, it is once, few, many or the class of an expanded clone; other rows omit it.

len	v_gene	d_gene	abundance	j_gene	CDR3aa	CDR3nt
15	TRBV11-1	TRBD2	-	TRBJ2-7	CASSLRLAGSYEQYF	TGTGCCAGCAGCTTACGACTAGCGGGGTCCTACGAGCAGTACTTC
12	TRBV2	-	once	TRBJ2-7	CASSYSSYEQYF	TGTGCCAGCAGTTATAGCTCCTACGAGCAGTACTTC
15	TRBV4-1	-	-	TRBJ1-3	CASSQDRGPGNTIYF	TGCGCCAGCAGCCAAGATCGGGGTCCTGGAAACACCATATATTTT
16	TRBV5-1	-	-	TRBJ2-5	CASSFSDGGLAETQYF	TGCGCCAGCAGCTTCTCCGACGGTGGACTTGCGGAGACCCAGTACTTC
20	TRBV27	TRBD2	-	TRBJ2-4	CASSPLGLAGGPLAKNIQYF	TGTGCCAGCAGTCCGCTAGGACTAGCGGGAGGCCCACTAGCCAAAAACATTCAGTACTTC
17	TRBV7-2	TRBD2	-	TRBJ2-2	CASSLVASGSNTGELFF	TGTGCCAGCAGCTTAGTTGCTAGCGGGAGCAACACCGGGGAGCTGTTTTTT
13	TRBV7-9	-	-	TRBJ2-7	CASRGDPAYEQYF	TGTGCCAGCAGGGGGGACCCAGCCTACGAGCAGTACTTC
17	TRBV27	TRBD1	-	TRBJ1-2	CASSLTRRRQGAHGYTF	TGTGCCAGCAGTTTAACGAGGAGAAGACAGGGGGCGCATGGCTACACCTTC
17	TRBV7-9	-	-	TRBJ2-1	CASSRSIQAPSYNEQFF	TGTGCCAGCAGCCGATCGATACAGGCGCCCTCCTACAATGAGCAGTTCTTC
14	TRBV5-1	-	-	TRBJ1-1	CASSKGQEVAEAFF	TGCGCCAGCAGCAAGGGACAAGAAGTCGCTGAAGCTTTCTTT
15	TRBV4-1	-	-	TRBJ1-1	CASSQDDDGPAEAFF	TGCGCCAGCAGCCAAGATGACGATGGCCCAGCTGAAGCTTTCTTT
15	TRBV5-8	TRBD2	-	TRBJ2-1	CASRSLAGIYNEQFF	TGTGCCAGCAGAAGTCTAGCGGGCATCTACAATGAGCAGTTCTTC
13	TRBV30	-	-	TRBJ1-5	CAWADRRGQPQHF	TGTGCCTGGGCTGACAGGCGAGGCCAGCCCCAGCATTTT
20	TRBV14	TRBD2	-	TRBJ2-1	CASSQVSGGLAGGGDNEQFF	TGTGCCAGCAGCCAAGTATCGGGAGGACTAGCGGGGGGGGGAGACAATGAGCAGTTCTTC
18	TRBV4-1	-	-	TRBJ2-7	CASSPLRGLRRGSYEQYF	TGCGCCAGCAGCCCCCTAAGGGGTCTCAGGAGAGGGTCCTACGAGCAGTACTTC
15	TRBV7-2	TRBD2	-	TRBJ2-7	CASSLAALAGYEQYF	TGTGCCAGCAGCTTAGCGGCACTAGCGGGATATGAGCAGTACTTC